The rows below give T cell receptor beta chains drawn from one sample of a study of OX40 agonist ivuxolimab in advanced cancers. Some clones are missing from TCRdb's copy, which holds only in-frame ones; the method was immunoSEQ multiplex PCR. The data hold fewer than 80,000 clones, with roughly 85% observed a single time. The specimen was CD4+ or CD8+ T cells sorted from blood, collected in a trial of the OX40 agonist ivuxolimab. All receptors derive from an adult with an advanced solid tumor such as melanoma, head and neck, liver or kidney cancer. Both conserved end residues are part of each CDR3. The D gene is left open where the match is weak. The size entry is marked missing in some rows and otherwise reads once, few, many or a size class.

J gene,D gene,clone size,V gene,CDR3 protein,CDR3 DNA
TRBJ1-4,NA,NA,TRBV6-1,CASSEWAVDEKLFF,TGTGCCAGCAGTGAATGGGCAGTTGATGAAAAACTGTTTTTT
TRBJ2-1,NA,NA,TRBV18,CASSRTIQGSNEQFF,TGTGCCAGCTCACGCACCATCCAGGGAAGCAATGAGCAGTTCTTC
TRBJ2-2,TRBD1,many,TRBV9,CASSSRTGGAGELFF,TGTGCCAGCAGCTCTCGGACAGGGGGGGCCGGGGAGCTGTTTTTT
TRBJ2-3,NA,NA,TRBV9,CASSVATGNPSTDTQYF,TGTGCCAGCAGCGTAGCTACGGGGAACCCTAGCACAGATACGCAGTATTTT
TRBJ2-1,NA,NA,TRBV11-3,CASSPEGRSGYNEQFF,TGTGCCAGCAGCCCCGAGGGCAGGTCGGGGTACAATGAGCAGTTCTTC
TRBJ2-3,NA,NA,TRBV4-3,CASSQDGGGPSTQYF,TGCGCCAGCAGCCAAGATGGCGGGGGCCCCTCGACGCAGTATTTT
TRBJ2-5,TRBD2,NA,TRBV5-1,CASSLLSGGASGPGRKFQETQYF,TGCGCCAGCAGCTTGCTTAGCGGGGGGGCCTCAGGCCCCGGGAGAAAGTTCCAAGAGACCCAGTACTTC
TRBJ2-1,TRBD1,NA,TRBV10-3,CAIRGQGASNEQFF,TGTGCCATCAGGGGACAGGGGGCATCCAATGAGCAGTTCTTC
TRBJ2-3,TRBD1,NA,TRBV5-1,CASGDRLRGTDTQYF,TGCGCCAGCGGGGACAGGCTCAGGGGCACAGATACGCAGTATTTT
TRBJ2-5,TRBD1,NA,TRBV4-1,CASSQGRGSQETQYF,TGCGCCAGCAGCCAAGGCAGGGGGAGCCAAGAGACCCAGTACTTC
TRBJ2-6,NA,NA,TRBV18,CASSPPEGRRPGANVLTF,TGTGCCAGCTCACCACCGGAAGGCAGGAGACCTGGGGCCAACGTCCTGACTTTC
TRBJ1-2,NA,NA,TRBV19,CASSIGRVGYTF,TGTGCCAGTAGTATAGGTAGGGTTGGCTACACCTTC
TRBJ1-2,NA,NA,TRBV7-3,CASSPTANYGYTF,TGTGCCAGCAGCCCCACCGCTAACTATGGCTACACCTTC
TRBJ2-6,NA,NA,TRBV6-5,CACRYSGANVLTF,TGTGCCTGCAGGTACTCTGGGGCCAACGTCCTGACTTTC
TRBJ2-5,NA,NA,TRBV18,CASRPGPGAQYF,TGTGCCAGTCGACCCGGCCCGGGGGCCCAGTACTTC
TRBJ2-1,NA,NA,TRBV6-1,CASSETRETQFF,TGTGCCAGCAGCGAAACAAGGGAAACGCAGTTCTTC
TRBJ1-5,NA,NA,TRBV11-2,CASSSLSNQPQHF,TGTGCCAGCAGCTCATTAAGCAATCAGCCCCAGCATTTT
TRBJ1-6,NA,NA,TRBV28,CASSNTHRANSPLHF,TGTGCCAGCAGTAACACCCACAGGGCAAATTCACCCCTCCACTTT